This T cell receptor beta chain is drawn from a study of response to subunit inactivated influenza vaccine. Study results and caveats: New T cells are recruited in small numbers by each seasonal influenza vaccination, according to the authors' suggestion.

This clonotype was counted between two and nine times. Its antigen is not known. In germline, CDR1 is LGHDT, CDR2 YNNKEL (reference sequence). With 5 bases clipped from V and 7 bases from J, the junction kept 10 bases outside the gene matches. The CDR3 spans 15 residues. MiXCR was run by TCRdb on the RT-PCR reads, yielding one entry per CDR3 protein. The sample yields approximately 530,000 distinct CDR3 sequences, 13% seen once. The sequencing used PBMCs from blood, collected more than 35 days after vaccination. The TCR was taken from a man over 45 who received an inactivated influenza vaccine. The gene calls are TRBV3-1 and TRBJ1-2, with 10 bases matching TRBD1. The CDR3 bases are TGTGCCAGCAGCTCCCGGGACAGGGGCGCAGCTGGCTACACCTTC. Its translation is CASSSRDRGAAGYTF.